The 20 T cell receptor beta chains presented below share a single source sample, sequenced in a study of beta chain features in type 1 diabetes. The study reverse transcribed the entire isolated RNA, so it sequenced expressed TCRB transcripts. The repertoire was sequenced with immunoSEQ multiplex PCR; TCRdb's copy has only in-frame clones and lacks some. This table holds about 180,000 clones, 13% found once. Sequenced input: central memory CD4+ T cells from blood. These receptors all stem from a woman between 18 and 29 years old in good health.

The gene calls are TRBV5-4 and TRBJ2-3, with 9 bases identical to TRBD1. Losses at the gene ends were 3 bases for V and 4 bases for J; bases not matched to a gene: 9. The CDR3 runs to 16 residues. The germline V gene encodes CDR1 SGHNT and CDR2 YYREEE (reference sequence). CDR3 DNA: TGTGCCAGCAGCTACCCGCGGACAGGGGCTGCAGATACGCAGTATTTT. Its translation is CASSYPRTGAADTQYF. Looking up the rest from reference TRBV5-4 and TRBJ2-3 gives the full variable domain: ETGVTQSPTHLIKTRGQQVTLRCSSQSGHNTVSWYQQALGQGPQFIFQYYREEENGRGNFPPRFSGLQFPNYSSELNVNALELDDSALYLCASSYPRTGAADTQYFGPGTRLTVL.

The CDR3 coding sequence is TGCGCCAGCAGCTTGAGGGAGGGTTCCGGAGATACGCAGTATTTT. It codes for CASSLREGSGDTQYF. V usage is TRBV5-1 and J usage is TRBJ2-3; 7 bases line up with TRBD2. Germline V CDR1 and CDR2: SGHRS, YFSETQ. The CDR3 has 15 amino acids. J lost 5 bases, V lost 1 base, and 7 bases had no gene match. The entire variable domain, with the rest obtained from reference TRBV5-1 and TRBJ2-3, is as follows: KAGVTQTPRYLIKTRGQQVTLSCSPISGHRSVSWYQQTPGQGLQFLFEYFSETQRNKGNFPGRFSGRQFSNSRSEMNVSTLELGDSALYLCASSLREGSGDTQYFGPGTRLTVL.

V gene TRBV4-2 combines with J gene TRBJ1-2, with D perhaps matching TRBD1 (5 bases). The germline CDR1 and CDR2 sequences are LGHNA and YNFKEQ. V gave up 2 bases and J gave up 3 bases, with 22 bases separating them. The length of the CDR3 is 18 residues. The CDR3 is CASSQIRGGSALHYGYTF. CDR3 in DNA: TGTGCCAGCAGCCAAATCCGGGGGGGTTCCGCCCTCCACTATGGCTACACCTTC.

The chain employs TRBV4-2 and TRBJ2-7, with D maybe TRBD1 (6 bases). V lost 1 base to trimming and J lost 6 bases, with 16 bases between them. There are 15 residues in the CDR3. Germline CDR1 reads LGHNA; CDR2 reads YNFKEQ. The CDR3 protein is CASSQGVGAQGEQYF. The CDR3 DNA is TGTGCCAGCAGCCAAGGGGTGGGGGCGCAGGGCGAGCAGTACTTC.

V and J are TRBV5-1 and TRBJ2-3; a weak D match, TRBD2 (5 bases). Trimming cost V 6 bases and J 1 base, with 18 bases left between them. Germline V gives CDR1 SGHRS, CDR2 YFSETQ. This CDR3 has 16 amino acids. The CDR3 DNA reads TGCGCCAGCATCATAAGGCCTGGAGGTGGCACAGATACGCAGTATTTT. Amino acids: CASIIRPGGGTDTQYF.

The CDR3 region is CASSLGWKRLTSTDTQYF. The DNA of the CDR3 is TGTGCCAGCAGCTTAGGGTGGAAGCGGTTAACTAGCACAGATACGCAGTATTTT. The chain employs TRBV7-2 and TRBJ2-3; D perhaps matches TRBD2 (5 bases). The ends were cut back, 1 base at V and 0 bases at J, with 17 bases in the middle. Per the germline V gene, CDR1 is SGHTA and CDR2 is FQGNSA. The CDR3 has 18 residues.

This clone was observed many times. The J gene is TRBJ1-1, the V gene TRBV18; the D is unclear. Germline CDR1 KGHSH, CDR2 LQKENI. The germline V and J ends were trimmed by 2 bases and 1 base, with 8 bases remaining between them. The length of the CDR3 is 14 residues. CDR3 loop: CASSPGVRNTEAFF. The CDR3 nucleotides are TGTGCCAGCTCACCAGGTGTCAGGAACACTGAAGCTTTCTTT.

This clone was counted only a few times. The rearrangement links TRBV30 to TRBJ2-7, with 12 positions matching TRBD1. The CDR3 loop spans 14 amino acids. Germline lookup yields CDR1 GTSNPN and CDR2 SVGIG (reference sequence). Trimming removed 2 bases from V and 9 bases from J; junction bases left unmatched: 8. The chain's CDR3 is CAWSLGTGGGWQYF. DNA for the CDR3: TGTGCCTGGAGTCTTGGGACAGGGGGCGGTTGGCAGTACTTC.

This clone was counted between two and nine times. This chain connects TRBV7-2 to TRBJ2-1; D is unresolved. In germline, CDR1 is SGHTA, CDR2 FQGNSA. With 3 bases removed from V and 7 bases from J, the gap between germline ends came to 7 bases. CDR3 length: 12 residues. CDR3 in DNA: TGTGCCAGCAGCTTTCGAGTTAATGAGCAGTTCTTC. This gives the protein CASSFRVNEQFF.

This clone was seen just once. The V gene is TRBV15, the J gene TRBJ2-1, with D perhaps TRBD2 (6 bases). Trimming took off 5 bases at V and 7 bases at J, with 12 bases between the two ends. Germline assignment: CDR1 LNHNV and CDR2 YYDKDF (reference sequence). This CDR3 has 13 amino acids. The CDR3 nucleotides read TGTGCCACCAGCGGCGAGACTAGAAATGAGCAGTTCTTC. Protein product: CATSGETRNEQFF. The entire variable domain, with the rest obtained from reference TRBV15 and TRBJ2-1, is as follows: DAMVIQNPRYQVTQFGKPVTLSCSQTLNHNVMYWYQQKSSQAPKLLFHYYDKDFNNEADTPDNFQSRRPNTSFCFLDIRSPGLGDTAMYLCATSGETRNEQFFGPGTRLTVL.

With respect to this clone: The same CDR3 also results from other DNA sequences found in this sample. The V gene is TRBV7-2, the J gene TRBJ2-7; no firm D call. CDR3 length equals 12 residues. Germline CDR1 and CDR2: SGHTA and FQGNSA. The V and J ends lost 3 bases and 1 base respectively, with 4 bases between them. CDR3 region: CASSFSSYEQYF. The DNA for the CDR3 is TGTGCCAGCAGCTTTAGTTCCTACGAGCAGTACTTC.

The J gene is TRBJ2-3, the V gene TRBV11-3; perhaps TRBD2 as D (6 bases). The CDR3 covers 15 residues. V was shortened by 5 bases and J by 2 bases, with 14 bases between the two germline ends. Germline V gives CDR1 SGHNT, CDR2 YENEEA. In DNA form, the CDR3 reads TGTGCCAGCAGCCAGGAGCGGGTTTTCACAGATACGCAGTATTTT. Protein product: CASSQERVFTDTQYF.

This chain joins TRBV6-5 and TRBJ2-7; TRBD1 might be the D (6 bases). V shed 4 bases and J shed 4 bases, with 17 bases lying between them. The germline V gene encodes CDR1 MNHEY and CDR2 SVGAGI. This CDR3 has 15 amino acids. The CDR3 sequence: CASSSNRAIGYEQYF. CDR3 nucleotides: TGTGCCAGCAGTTCCAACAGGGCGATCGGGTACGAGCAGTACTTC.

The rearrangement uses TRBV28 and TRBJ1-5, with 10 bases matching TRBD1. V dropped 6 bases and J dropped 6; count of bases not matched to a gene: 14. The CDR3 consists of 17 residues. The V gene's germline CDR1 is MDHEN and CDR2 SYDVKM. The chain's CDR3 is CASRLKLGQGTSQPQHF. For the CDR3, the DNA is TGTGCCAGCAGACTCAAACTGGGACAGGGGACGAGTCAGCCCCAGCATTTT. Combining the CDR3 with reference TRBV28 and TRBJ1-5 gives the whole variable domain DVKVTQSSRYLVKRTGEKVFLECVQDMDHENMFWYRQDPGLGLRLIYFSYDVKMKEKGDIPEGYSVSREKKERFSLILESASTNQTSMYLCASRLKLGQGTSQPQHFGDGTRLSIL.

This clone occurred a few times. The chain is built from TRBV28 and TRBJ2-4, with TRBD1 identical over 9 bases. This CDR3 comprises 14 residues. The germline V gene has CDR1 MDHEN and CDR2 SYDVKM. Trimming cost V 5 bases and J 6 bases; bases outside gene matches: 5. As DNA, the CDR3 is TGTGCCAGCAGTCCCCAGACAGGGGGAAACATTCAGTACTTC. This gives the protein CASSPQTGGNIQYF.

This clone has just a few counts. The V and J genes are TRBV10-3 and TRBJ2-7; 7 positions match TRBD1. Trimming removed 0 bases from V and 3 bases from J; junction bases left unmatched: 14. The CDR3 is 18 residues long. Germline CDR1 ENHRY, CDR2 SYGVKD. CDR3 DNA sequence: TGTGCCATCAGTGAGTCCCAGACAGGGCCCCAACGCCTCTACGAGCAGTACTTC. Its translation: CAISESQTGPQRLYEQYF.

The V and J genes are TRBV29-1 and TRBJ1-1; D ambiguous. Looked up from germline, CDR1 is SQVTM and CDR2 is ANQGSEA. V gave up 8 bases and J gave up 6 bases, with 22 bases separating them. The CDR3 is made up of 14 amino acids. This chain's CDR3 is CSIQRAAVLSEAFF. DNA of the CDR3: TGCAGCATACAGAGGGCGGCGGTCCTCTCTGAAGCTTTCTTT.

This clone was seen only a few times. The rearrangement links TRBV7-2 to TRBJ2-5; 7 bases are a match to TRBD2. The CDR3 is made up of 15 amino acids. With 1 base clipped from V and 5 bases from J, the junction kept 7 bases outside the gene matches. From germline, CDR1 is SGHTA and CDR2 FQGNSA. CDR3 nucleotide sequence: TGTGCCAGCAGCTTAGACCGGACTAGAAGGGAGACCCAGTACTTC. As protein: CASSLDRTRRETQYF. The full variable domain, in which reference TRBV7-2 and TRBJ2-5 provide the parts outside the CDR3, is GAGVSQSPSNKVTEKGKDVELRCDPISGHTALYWYRQSLGQGLEFLIYFQGNSAPDKSGLPSDRFSAERTGGSVSTLTIQRTQQEDSAVYLCASSLDRTRRETQYFGPGTRLLVL.

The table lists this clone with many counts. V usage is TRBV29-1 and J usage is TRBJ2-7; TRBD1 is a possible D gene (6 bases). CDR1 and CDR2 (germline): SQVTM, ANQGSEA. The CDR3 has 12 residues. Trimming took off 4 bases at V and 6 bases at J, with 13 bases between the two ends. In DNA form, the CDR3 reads TGCAGCGTTGCCGGGACAACCTCCGAGCAGTACTTC. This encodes CSVAGTTSEQYF.

CDR3 in DNA: TGCGCCAGCAGCTTGACGCAGGGTAATGAAAAACTGTTTTTT. Protein sequence: CASSLTQGNEKLFF. V and J are TRBV5-1 and TRBJ1-4, with TRBD1 as a possible D gene (5 bases). The CDR3 has 14 residues. Trimming left V 1 base short and J 4 bases short, with 8 bases between. Germline CDR1 SGHRS, CDR2 YFSETQ.